What follows are 10 T cell receptor beta chains derived from one specimen sequenced in a study of blood T cell repertoires in COVID-19. Clones were sequenced by immunoSEQ multiplex PCR, and TCRdb holds only the in-frame ones, with some missing. The profile shows 30,000 to 40,000 clones, around 85% of them singletons. Sequencing used peripheral blood. Source of these receptors: a man aged 60 to 69 with active or convalescent COVID-19.

This clone occurred once. J is TRBJ1-2 and V is TRBV19; possibly TRBD1 for D (5 bases). Germline loops: CDR1 LNHDA, CDR2 SQIVND (reference sequence). The CDR3 consists of 13 residues. The germline V and J ends were trimmed by 6 bases and 1 base, with 9 bases remaining between them. The CDR3, as DNA: TGTGCCAGTAGCGACAGCTATAACTATGGCTACACCTTC. This encodes CASSDSYNYGYTF.

The CDR3: CASSPQGVGNEKLFF. In DNA, the CDR3 is TGTGCCAGCAGTCCCCAGGGGGTCGGTAATGAAAAACTGTTTTTT. V and J are TRBV27 and TRBJ1-4; 7 bases fit TRBD1. The V segment lost 5 bases and the J segment 4 bases; nucleotides outside the gene matches: 7. The CDR3 spans 15 residues. Germline CDR1 is MNHEY and CDR2 is SMNVEV (reference sequence).

The CDR3 nucleotides are TGTGCCAGCAGCTTCAACAGGGAGAAGTTTGACGAGCAGTACGTC. Its protein product is CASSFNREKFDEQYV. The chain has TRBV5-4 and TRBJ2-7, with D perhaps TRBD1 (6 bases). Germline V gene lookup returns CDR1 SGHNT and CDR2 YYREEE (reference sequence). V was pared by 2 bases and J by 5 bases, with 17 bases between. CDR3 size: 15 residues.

The rearrangement joins TRBV9 to TRBJ1-2; 7 bases map to TRBD1. The germline gives CDR1 SGDLS, CDR2 YYNGEE. V shed 3 bases and J 8 bases; nucleotides not matched to a gene: 7. The CDR3 is 13 amino acids. CDR3 sequence reads: CASSGPRQGGYTF. CDR3 nucleotides: TGTGCCAGCAGCGGCCCCAGACAGGGAGGCTACACCTTC.

This rearrangement joins TRBV6-4 to TRBJ1-1; 7 nucleotides agree with TRBD1. Germline V gene sequence: CDR1 MRHNA, CDR2 SNTAGT. V was clipped by 5 bases and J by 9 bases; unmatched bases: 9. This CDR3 spans 13 amino acids. The CDR3: CASSQVTGVQAFF. The CDR3 bases are TGTGCCAGCAGTCAAGTAACAGGGGTGCAAGCTTTCTTT.

The rearrangement uses TRBV7-2 and TRBJ2-3; 12 positions agree with TRBD2. V shed 1 base, J shed 4 bases, and the junction held 6 bases outside the gene matches. CDR3 length equals 17 residues. In germline, CDR1 is SGHTA, CDR2 FQGNSA. The CDR3 loop is CASSLVLAGGKSDTQYF. The CDR3 bases are TGTGCCAGCAGCTTAGTACTAGCGGGAGGAAAATCAGATACGCAGTATTTT.

This clone turned up a few times. V usage is TRBV19 and J usage is TRBJ2-4; TRBD2 matches at 8 bases. The junction had 0 bases not matched to a gene; V was cut back by 4 bases and J by 1 base. The V gene's germline CDR1 is LNHDA and CDR2 SQIVND (reference sequence). The CDR3 loop spans 14 amino acids. The CDR3 region has the DNA TGTGCCAGTAGTAGCGGGAGGGCCAAAAACATTCAGTACTTC. Residues: CASSSGRAKNIQYF.

The V gene is TRBV10-3, the J gene TRBJ2-1; D might be TRBD2 (6 bases). This CDR3 region has 14 residues. V was shortened by 9 bases and J by 4 bases, with 16 bases between the two germline ends. Germline CDR1 ENHRY, CDR2 SYGVKD. The DNA for the CDR3 is TGTGCCATACGCGAAGGAGCGGGTTACAATGAGCAGTTCTTC. Residues: CAIREGAGYNEQFF.

CDR3: CASSPLSAGPTHEQFF. The CDR3 DNA sequence: TGTGCCAGCTCACCACTCTCTGCGGGACCCACCCATGAGCAGTTCTTC. The chain employs TRBV18 and TRBJ2-1; TRBD2 might be the D (6 bases). This CDR3 has 16 amino acids. Trimming left V 1 base short and J 8 bases short, with 18 bases between. Looked up from germline, CDR1 is KGHSH and CDR2 is LQKENI.

This chain links TRBV28 with TRBJ2-1; 7 positions match TRBD1. CDR3 size: 16 residues. The germline CDR1 and CDR2 sequences are MDHEN and SYDVKM. J lost 3 bases, V lost 5 bases, and 10 bases had no gene match. The CDR3 is CASSPLRGRVYNEQFF. The CDR3 bases are TGTGCCAGCAGTCCACTAAGGGGGCGCGTCTACAATGAGCAGTTCTTC.